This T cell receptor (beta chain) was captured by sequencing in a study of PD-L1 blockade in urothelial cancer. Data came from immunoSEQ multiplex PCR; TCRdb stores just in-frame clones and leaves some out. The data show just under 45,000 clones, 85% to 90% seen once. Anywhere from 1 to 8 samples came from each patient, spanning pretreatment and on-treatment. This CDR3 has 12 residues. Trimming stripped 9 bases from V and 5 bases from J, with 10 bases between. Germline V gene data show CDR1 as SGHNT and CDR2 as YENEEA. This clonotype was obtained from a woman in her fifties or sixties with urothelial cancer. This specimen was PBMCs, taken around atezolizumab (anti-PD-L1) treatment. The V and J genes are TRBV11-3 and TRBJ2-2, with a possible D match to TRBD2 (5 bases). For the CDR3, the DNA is TGTGCCAGTTCCAGCGGTACCGGGGAGCTGTTTTTT. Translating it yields CASSSGTGELFF. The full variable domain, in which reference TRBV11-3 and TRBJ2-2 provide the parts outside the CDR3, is EAGVVQSPRYKIIEKKQPVAFWCNPISGHNTLYWYLQNLGQGPELLIRYENEEAVDDSQLPKDRFSAERLKGVDSTLKIQPAELGDSAVYLCASSSGTGELFFGEGSRLTVL.